This T cell receptor beta chain appears in the sequencing data of a study of beta chain features in type 1 diabetes (dated by TCRdb to the late 2010s). Regarding the complete study: No differences in mean age, gender distribution, total cell number or subset yield were found between patients and healthy donors. The study compared the TCRB repertoires of sorted circulating CD4+ T cell subsets in recently diagnosed type 1 diabetes patients with those in matched healthy donors. Regulatory and stem cell-like memory subsets were isolated from only 8 patients and about eight healthy donors, whereas naive and central memory subsets came from all 30 or so donors. A total of 100 million to 110 million sorted cells were examined across all samples, and a strong correlation was observed between cell number per subset and RNA yield. Beyond this particular receptor, the publication reports: HLA sub-analyses involved small numbers of individuals, so any influence of HLA type on TCRB rearrangement remained unresolved. Patients with type 1 diabetes made fewer insertions and deleted more nucleotides at VDJ recombination sites, implying thymic rearrangement abnormalities. The naive, central memory and regulatory TCRB repertoires appeared to resemble one another more closely among patients than among healthy donors. Type 1 diabetes patients showed a moderate but significant shortening of TCRB CDR3 length in all four CD4+ subsets. Because cDNA was sequenced instead of genomic DNA, highly expressing activated cells could be over-represented, though the groups showed no difference in activation or CD3 levels. PCR may preferentially amplify shorter templates, but because patient and control samples were amplified and corrected together, any resulting skew would affect both groups equally.

The entire isolated RNA was reverse transcribed using the High Capacity cDNA Reverse Transcription Kit, and thus expressed TCRB transcripts were sequenced. Deep immunoSEQ sequencing was applied to naive, central memory and regulatory T cell samples, giving an average of about 3.7 million total reads per sample. Sorted cells were lysed in RLT buffer, and RNA was extracted using DNase-treated RNeasy Micro or Mini kits according to cell number. Each cell subset was processed on its own to prevent cross-contamination, while patient and healthy donor samples were processed together. The immunoSEQ multiplex PCR was used to amplify TCRB sequences from cDNA, yielding 87-bp fragments that span the CDR3 region. Sequencing of the amplicons was performed on the Illumina HiSeq platform. The authors' analysis ran thus. Synthetic template baselines were used to correct PCR bias computationally, reads within Hamming distance 2 were collapsed together, and singletons that could not be merged were discarded. Reads were aligned against IMGT so that V, D and J genes, CDR3 length and insertions or deletions at six rearrangement sites could be assigned. Within each subset, clonotype counts were normalized to sorted cell number, and only after that were true diversity and Gini coefficients computed with the tcR R package. The overlap coefficient, calculated on TCRB nucleotide sequences, was used to quantify repertoire sharing. Out-of-frame TCRB sequences from naive cells were analyzed as a proxy for the pre-selection repertoire. Entries here come from immuneACCESS through TCRdb and include only in-frame sequences with V and J called. Some clones fail to appear in such tables; in the studies checked, an unresolved V gene covers under half of the shortfall, and the cause of the remainder is unknown. Clone size and the V and J calls come from that table; the DNA yielded D and trimming. Across this sample there are just over 600,000 clones, with roughly 16% seen only once. About 0.097% of the sample goes to the ten largest clones.

Turning to this clone: No cognate antigen has been identified for it. No quality values exist for individual bases; no much larger clone is one base distant.

Each donor gave one peripheral blood draw, about 110 mL on average, collected into heparinised tubes. Naive, central memory, regulatory and stem cell-like memory CD4+ T cells were sorted on a BD FACSAria II using a panel including CD45RO, CCR7, CD25, CD127, CD95 and CD27. All sorted populations exceeded 95% purity. PBMCs were isolated immediately by Lymphoprep density gradient centrifugation and stained directly without culture. To minimize batch effects, samples were stained and sorted in pairs, one healthy donor with one patient per experiment. The CDR3 measures 14 amino acids from cysteine to phenylalanine. Of all the DNA, just the CDR3 is kept, 42 bases in frame from base 1. As encoded in the germline V gene, CDR1 is SNHLY while CDR2 is FYNNEI. Relative to germline, V is missing 6 bases and J is missing 3 bases, with 2 bases of the junction outside any gene match.

The sample comprised naive CD4+ T cells from blood. The intended sense of this specimen's cell subset or site label: true naive CD4+ T cells. The source of this sequence is a man younger than 30 in good health. The V gene is TRBV2 and the J gene is TRBJ2-3, with 11 bases in between that match TRBD1. In nucleotides, the sequence is TGTGCCAGCAGGGACAGGGGGCCTACAGATACGCAGTATTTT. This encodes CASRDRGPTDTQYF.